This TCR beta chain derives from a study of beta chain features in type 1 diabetes. Findings and caveats of the study: Patients with type 1 diabetes carried fewer insertions and had more deletions at their VDJ junctions.

As for this clone: Its matching antigen is unknown.

Since all of the isolated RNA was reverse transcribed, expressed TCRB transcripts were what got sequenced. Sequenced by immunoSEQ multiplex PCR; TCRdb stores in-frame clones only, minus some. The sample holds tens of thousands of clones; roughly 56% are singletons and the top ten take approximately 2%. The source material was Tregs from blood. This TCR derives from a woman under 30 in good health.

For the CDR3, the DNA is TGCAGCGTTGAACTAGCGGGAGTCACAGATACGCAGTATTTT. It specifies CSVELAGVTDTQYF. The chain links TRBV29-1 to TRBJ2-3; TRBD2 agrees at 10 bases. CDR1 is SQVTM, CDR2 ANQGSEA, per germline. The ends lost 2 bases at V and 2 bases at J; junction bases unmatched: 1. The CDR3 has 14 amino acids.